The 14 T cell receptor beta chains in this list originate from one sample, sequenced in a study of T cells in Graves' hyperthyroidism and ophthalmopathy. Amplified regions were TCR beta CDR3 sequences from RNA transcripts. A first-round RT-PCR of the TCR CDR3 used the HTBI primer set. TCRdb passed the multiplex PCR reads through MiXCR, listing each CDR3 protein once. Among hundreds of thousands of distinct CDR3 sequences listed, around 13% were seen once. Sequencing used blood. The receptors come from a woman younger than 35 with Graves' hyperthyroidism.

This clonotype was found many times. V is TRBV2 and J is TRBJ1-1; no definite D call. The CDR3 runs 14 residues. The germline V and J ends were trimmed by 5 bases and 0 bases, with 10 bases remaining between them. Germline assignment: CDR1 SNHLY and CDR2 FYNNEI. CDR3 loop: CASSSDSLNTEAFF. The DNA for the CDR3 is TGTGCCAGCAGTAGCGACTCTTTGAACACTGAAGCTTTCTTT.

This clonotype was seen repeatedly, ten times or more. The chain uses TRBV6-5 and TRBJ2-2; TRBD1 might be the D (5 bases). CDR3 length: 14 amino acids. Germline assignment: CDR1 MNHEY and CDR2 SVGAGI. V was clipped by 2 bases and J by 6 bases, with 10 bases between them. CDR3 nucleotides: TGTGCCAGCAGTTACCTGGTAGGGGCCGGGGAGCTGTTTTTT. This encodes CASSYLVGAGELFF.

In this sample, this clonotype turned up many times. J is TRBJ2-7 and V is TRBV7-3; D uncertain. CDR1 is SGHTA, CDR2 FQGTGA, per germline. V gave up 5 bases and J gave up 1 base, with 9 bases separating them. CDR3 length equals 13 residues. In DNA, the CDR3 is TGTGCCAGCAGCCCTCCCAATTCCTACGAGCAGTACTTC. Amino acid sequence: CASSPPNSYEQYF.

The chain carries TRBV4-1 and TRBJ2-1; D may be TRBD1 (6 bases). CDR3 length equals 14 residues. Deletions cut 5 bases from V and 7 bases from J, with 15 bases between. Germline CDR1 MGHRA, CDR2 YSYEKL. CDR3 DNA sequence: TGCGCCAGCAGCTACCGACAGGTTCGGAATGAGCAGTTCTTC. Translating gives CASSYRQVRNEQFF.

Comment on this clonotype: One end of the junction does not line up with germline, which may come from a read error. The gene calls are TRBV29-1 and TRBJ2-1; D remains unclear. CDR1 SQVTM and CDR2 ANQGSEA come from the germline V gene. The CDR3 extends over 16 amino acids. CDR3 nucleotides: TGCAGCGTCGAAGTCGGTTGGCCGGAGATCTACAATGAGCAGTTCTTC. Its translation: CSVEVGWPEIYNEQFF.

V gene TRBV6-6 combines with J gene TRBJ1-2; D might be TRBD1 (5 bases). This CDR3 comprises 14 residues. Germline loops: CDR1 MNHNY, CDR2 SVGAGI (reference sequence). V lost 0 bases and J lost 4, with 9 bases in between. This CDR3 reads CASSYSDSVYGYTF. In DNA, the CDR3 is TGTGCCAGCAGTTACTCAGACAGCGTCTATGGCTACACCTTC.

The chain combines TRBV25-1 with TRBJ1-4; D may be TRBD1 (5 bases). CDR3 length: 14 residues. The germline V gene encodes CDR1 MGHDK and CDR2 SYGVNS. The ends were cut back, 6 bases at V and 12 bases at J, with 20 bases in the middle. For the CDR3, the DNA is TGTGCCAGCAGGCCGCAGGGTAAGGGAGAAGAACTGTTTTTT. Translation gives CASRPQGKGEELFF.

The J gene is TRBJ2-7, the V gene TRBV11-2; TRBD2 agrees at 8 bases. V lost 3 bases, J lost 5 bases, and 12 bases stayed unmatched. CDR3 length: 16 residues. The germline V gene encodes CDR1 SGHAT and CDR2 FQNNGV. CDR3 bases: TGTGCCAGCAGCTTTACTAGCGGCCCTAGATCCCACGAGCAGTACTTC. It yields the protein CASSFTSGPRSHEQYF.

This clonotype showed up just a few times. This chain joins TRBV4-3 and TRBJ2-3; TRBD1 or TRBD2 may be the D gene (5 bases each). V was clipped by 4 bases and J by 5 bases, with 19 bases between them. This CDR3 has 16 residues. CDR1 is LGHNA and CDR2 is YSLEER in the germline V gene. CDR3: CASSPRGKPGGDTQYF. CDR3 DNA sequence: TGCGCCAGCAGCCCCCGCGGCAAGCCTGGGGGAGATACGCAGTATTTT.

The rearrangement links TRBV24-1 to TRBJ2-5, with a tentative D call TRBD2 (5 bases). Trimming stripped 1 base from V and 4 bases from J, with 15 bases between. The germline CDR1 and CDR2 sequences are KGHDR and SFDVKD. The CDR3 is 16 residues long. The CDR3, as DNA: TGTGCCACCAGTGATTTCGGGGAAGGGATAGGAGAGACCCAGTACTTC. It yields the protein CATSDFGEGIGETQYF.

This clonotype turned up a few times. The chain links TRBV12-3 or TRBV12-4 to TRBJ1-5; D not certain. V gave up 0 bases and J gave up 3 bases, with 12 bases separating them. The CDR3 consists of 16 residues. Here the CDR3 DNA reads TGTGCCAGCAGTTTAGCGGGAGGGTCCCCCAATCAGCCCCAGCATTTT. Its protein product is CASSLAGGSPNQPQHF.

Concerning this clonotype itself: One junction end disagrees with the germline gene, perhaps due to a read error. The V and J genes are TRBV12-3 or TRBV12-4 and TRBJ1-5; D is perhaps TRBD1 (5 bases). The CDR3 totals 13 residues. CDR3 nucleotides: TGTGGCAGCTGGGACGGCAGCAATCAGCCCCAGCATTTT. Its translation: CGSWDGSNQPQHF.

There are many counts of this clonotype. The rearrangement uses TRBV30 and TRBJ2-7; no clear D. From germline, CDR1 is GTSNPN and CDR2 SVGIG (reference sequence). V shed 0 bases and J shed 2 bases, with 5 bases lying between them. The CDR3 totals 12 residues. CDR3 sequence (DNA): TGTGCCTGGAGTGTACGTCCCTACGAGCAGTACTTC. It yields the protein CAWSVRPYEQYF.

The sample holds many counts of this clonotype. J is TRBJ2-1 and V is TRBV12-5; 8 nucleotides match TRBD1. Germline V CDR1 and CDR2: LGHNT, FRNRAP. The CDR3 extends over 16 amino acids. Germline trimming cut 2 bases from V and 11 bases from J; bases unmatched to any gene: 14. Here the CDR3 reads CASGLSGGTIRDKQFF. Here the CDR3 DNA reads TGTGCTAGTGGTTTGTCAGGGGGCACGATCCGGGATAAGCAGTTCTTC.